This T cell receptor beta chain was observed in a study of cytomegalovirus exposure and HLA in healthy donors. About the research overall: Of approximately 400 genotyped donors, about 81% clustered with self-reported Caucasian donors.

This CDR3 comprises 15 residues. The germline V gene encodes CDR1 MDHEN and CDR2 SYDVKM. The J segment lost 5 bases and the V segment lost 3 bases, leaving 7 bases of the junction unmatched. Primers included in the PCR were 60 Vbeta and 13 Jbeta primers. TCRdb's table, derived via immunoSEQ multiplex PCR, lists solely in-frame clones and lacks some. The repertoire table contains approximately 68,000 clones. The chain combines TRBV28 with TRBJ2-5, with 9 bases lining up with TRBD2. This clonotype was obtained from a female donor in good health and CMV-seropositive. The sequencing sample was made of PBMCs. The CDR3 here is CASSFGGRAIETQYF. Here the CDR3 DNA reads TGTGCCAGCAGTTTTGGCGGGAGGGCCATTGAGACCCAGTACTTC. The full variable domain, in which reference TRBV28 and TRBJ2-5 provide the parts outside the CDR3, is DVKVTQSSRYLVKRTGEKVFLECVQDMDHENMFWYRQDPGLGLRLIYFSYDVKMKEKGDIPEGYSVSREKKERFSLILESASTNQTSMYLCASSFGGRAIETQYFGPGTRLLVL.